The next 2 T cell receptor beta chains were all read from a single sample in a study of blood T cell repertoires in COVID-19. Sequencing was performed with immunoSEQ multiplex PCR; in TCRdb, only in-frame clones are kept and a portion is missing. The sample includes 120,000 or so clones, over 70% of them seen just once. The sample consisted of peripheral blood. These TCRs come from a man at least 80 years old with active or convalescent COVID-19.

This clone was detected a few times. The rearrangement joins TRBV7-9 to TRBJ1-4; 8 bases agree with TRBD1. Germline trimming cut 5 bases from V and 3 bases from J; bases unmatched to any gene: 8. This CDR3 contains 16 residues. Germline-derived CDR1 and CDR2 are SEHNR and FQNEAQ (reference sequence). The CDR3 protein is CASSPQGAVANEKLFF. The DNA for the CDR3 is TGTGCCAGCAGCCCTCAGGGGGCTGTGGCTAATGAAAAACTGTTTTTT.

The gene calls are TRBV30 and TRBJ1-4; weak D call: TRBD1 (6 bases). CDR3 length: 14 amino acids. Deletions cut 2 bases from V and 1 base from J, with 8 bases between. Germline CDR1 is GTSNPN and CDR2 is SVGIG (reference sequence). The CDR3 DNA sequence: TGTGCCTGGAGTCGGGACAAAACTAATGAAAAACTGTTTTTT. Amino acid sequence: CAWSRDKTNEKLFF.